Each of the 28 T cell receptor beta chains below was sequenced from the same sample in a study of early T cells in non-severe SARS-CoV-2 infection. TCRdb used MiXCR to reprocess the 5' RACE reads, holding one entry per CDR3 protein. The table shows tens of thousands of distinct CDR3 sequences, with 12% occurring only once. Sequenced input: whole blood. These receptors came from an adult who was a healthcare worker with PCR-confirmed SARS-CoV-2 infection or an uninfected control (not recorded which).

This clonotype was counted a few times. V and J are TRBV11-2 and TRBJ1-1; D ambiguous. From germline, CDR1 is SGHAT and CDR2 FQNNGV. Trimming removed 1 base from V and 5 bases from J, with 14 bases in between. The CDR3 extends over 15 amino acids. DNA for the CDR3: TGTGCCAGCAGCTTAGGCCGTTTATCTTCTACTGAAGCTTTCTTT. Its translation: CASSLGRLSSTEAFF.

This clonotype was picked up a small number of times. The chain recombines TRBV7-2 with TRBJ2-1; D possibly corresponds to TRBD1 (5 bases). The CDR3 totals 16 residues. Germline V lookup: CDR1 SGHTA, CDR2 FQGNSA. Deletions cut 1 base from V and 1 base from J, with 11 bases between. CDR3 DNA sequence: TGTGCCAGCAGCTTAGGTTGGGGCCGGTCCTACAATGAGCAGTTCTTC. It yields the protein CASSLGWGRSYNEQFF.

In its sample, this clonotype was seen a few times. The rearrangement uses TRBV7-2 and TRBJ1-5; D gene uncertain. This CDR3 is 14 amino acids long. V was cut by 0 bases and J by 8 bases, with 11 bases left in between. CDR1 is SGHTA and CDR2 is FQGNSA in the germline V gene. CDR3: CASSLADGVKPQHF. Written as DNA, the CDR3 is TGTGCCAGCAGCTTAGCGGACGGCGTAAAGCCCCAGCATTTT. Full variable domain (missing parts from reference TRBV7-2 and TRBJ1-5): GAGVSQSPSNKVTEKGKDVELRCDPISGHTALYWYRQSLGQGLEFLIYFQGNSAPDKSGLPSDRFSAERTGGSVSTLTIQRTQQEDSAVYLCASSLADGVKPQHFGDGTRLSIL.

The CDR3 nucleotides are TGTGCCAGCAGTGCAAGGGCCGAAGAGACCCAGTACTTC. Protein sequence: CASSARAEETQYF. The J gene is TRBJ2-5, the V gene TRBV6-4; unclear D gene. The CDR3 runs 13 residues. The germline V gene has CDR1 MRHNA and CDR2 SNTAGT. Trimming removed 4 bases at V and 3 bases at J, with 9 bases between.

There are a few counts of this clonotype. The CDR3, as DNA: TGTGCCAGCAGCCCCGGGGACAGCCGTATCGTGGAGACCCAGTACTTC. Its translation: CASSPGDSRIVETQYF. The chain recombines TRBV11-2 with TRBJ2-5; TRBD1 agrees at 7 bases. The ends lost 5 bases at V and 5 bases at J; junction bases unmatched: 14. This CDR3 is 16 amino acids long. Germline CDR1 reads SGHAT; CDR2 reads FQNNGV. The full variable domain, its missing parts supplied by reference TRBV11-2 and TRBJ2-5, is EAGVAQSPRYKIIEKRQSVAFWCNPISGHATLYWYQQILGQGPKLLIQFQNNGVVDDSQLPKDRFSAERLKGVDSTLKIQPAKLEDSAVYLCASSPGDSRIVETQYFGPGTRLLVL.

This chain joins TRBV3-1 and TRBJ2-3, with 11 bases that match TRBD2. The junction had 5 bases not matched to a gene; V was cut back by 3 bases and J by 0 bases. From germline, CDR1 is LGHDT and CDR2 YNNKEL (reference sequence). The CDR3 length is 17 residues. The CDR3 here is CASSQALAGASTDTQYF. In nucleotides, the CDR3 is TGTGCCAGCAGCCAGGCACTAGCGGGAGCTAGCACAGATACGCAGTATTTT.

This clonotype was recorded many times. Its ends do not fully match the called genes, so a read error is possible. J is TRBJ2-1 and V is TRBV24-1; a weak D match, TRBD1 (5 bases). CDR1 and CDR2 from the germline V gene are KGHDR and SFDVKD. The CDR3 extends over 13 amino acids. CDR3 amino acids: CATNDRRGDEQFF. The CDR3 bases are TGTGCCACCAATGATCGTAGGGGCGATGAGCAGTTCTTC.

Ten or more counts support this clonotype. The V gene is TRBV6-5, the J gene TRBJ1-2; D is perhaps TRBD1 (6 bases). Germline CDR1 reads MNHEY; CDR2 reads SVGAGI. This CDR3 has 13 residues. The V gene lost 2 bases and the J gene lost 2 bases, with 6 bases spanning the gap. CDR3 nucleotide sequence: TGTGCCAGCAGTTACACAGGGAACTATGGCTACACCTTC. Translating it yields CASSYTGNYGYTF.

This clonotype was counted only a few times. The rearrangement joins TRBV6-1 to TRBJ1-6, with D perhaps TRBD1 (5 bases). CDR3 length: 17 amino acids. The V and J ends lost 0 bases and 5 bases respectively, with 14 bases between them. Germline V gene data show CDR1 as MNHNS and CDR2 as SASEGT. The CDR3 sequence is CASSEAGRVVDNSPLHF. The CDR3, as DNA: TGTGCCAGCAGTGAAGCAGGCAGGGTGGTCGATAATTCACCCCTCCACTTT.

This clonotype has only a few counts. The V gene is TRBV7-3, the J gene TRBJ2-7, with D perhaps given as TRBD1 or TRBD2 (5 bases each). Germline assignment: CDR1 SGHTA and CDR2 FQGTGA. This CDR3 region has 17 residues. The V gene lost 2 bases and the J gene lost 2 bases, with 19 bases spanning the gap. This CDR3 is CASSLPQPGDGPYEQYF. The CDR3 DNA sequence: TGTGCCAGCAGCTTACCGCAGCCCGGGGACGGACCCTACGAGCAGTACTTC.

This clonotype was recorded many times. V gene TRBV3-1 combines with J gene TRBJ2-7; no firm D call. The CDR3 sequence is 15 residues long. V lost 1 base to trimming and J lost 0 bases, with 10 bases between them. CDR1 is LGHDT and CDR2 is YNNKEL in the germline V gene (reference sequence). The DNA of the CDR3 is TGTGCCAGCAGCCAAGGTCCGGGCCCCTCCTACGAGCAGTACTTC. Its protein is CASSQGPGPSYEQYF.

This clonotype was seen repeatedly, ten times or more. The rearrangement joins TRBV7-9 to TRBJ1-6, with D possibly matching TRBD1 (5 bases). Germline CDR1 and CDR2: SEHNR and FQNEAQ (reference sequence). CDR3 length: 15 residues. V was trimmed by 6 bases and J by 9 bases, leaving 18 bases between them. CDR3 DNA sequence: TGTGCCAGCAGTTCGGACGGCTGGGGGACTTCACCCCTCCACTTT. Its protein is CASSSDGWGTSPLHF.

This clonotype was observed a handful of times. The V and J genes are TRBV12-3 or TRBV12-4 and TRBJ1-3; D is ambiguous. V lost 5 bases, J lost 1 base, and 12 bases lay in between. This CDR3 contains 15 residues. CDR3 in amino acids: CASSPDVRSGNTIYF. CDR3 sequence (DNA): TGTGCCAGCAGTCCAGACGTCAGGTCTGGAAACACCATATATTTT.

The CDR3 coding sequence is TGTGCCAGCACTCGTGGCGGGAACTACGAGCAGTACTTC. Residues: CASTRGGNYEQYF. The chain couples TRBV18 to TRBJ2-7, with TRBD2 as a possible D gene (6 bases). Germline loops: CDR1 KGHSH, CDR2 LQKENI. CDR3 length equals 13 residues. Trimming took off 8 bases at V and 3 bases at J, with 14 bases between the two ends.

The chain has TRBV10-3 and TRBJ1-1; perhaps TRBD1 as D (6 bases). Germline V gives CDR1 ENHRY, CDR2 SYGVKD. This CDR3 is 15 amino acids long. V dropped 2 bases and J dropped 0 bases, with 10 bases sitting between them. CDR3 sequence: CAISEKDSLNTEAFF. CDR3 DNA: TGTGCCATCAGTGAGAAGGACAGCTTGAACACTGAAGCTTTCTTT.

This clonotype was seen repeatedly, ten times or more. The genes are TRBV4-1 and TRBJ2-2; D remains ambiguous. Germline values: CDR1 MGHRA, CDR2 YSYEKL. The V end was cut by 3 bases, the J end by 5 bases, with 16 bases between. CDR3 length: 16 amino acids. The CDR3 DNA reads as TGCGCCAGCAGCCAGCAAGATTTGGTAGCTACCGGGGAGCTGTTTTTT. Protein sequence: CASSQQDLVATGELFF.

V usage is TRBV12-3 or TRBV12-4 and J usage is TRBJ2-7; a weak D match, TRBD1 (5 bases). The V end was cut by 3 bases, the J end by 9 bases, with 12 bases between. There are 12 residues in the CDR3. The DNA of the CDR3 is TGTGCCAGCAGTTTTGAATCGCAGGGGCAGTACTTC. It specifies CASSFESQGQYF.

This clonotype was seen only a few times. J is TRBJ2-1 and V is TRBV3-1, with D perhaps matching TRBD2 (6 bases). The CDR3 contains 17 residues. Germline V CDR1 and CDR2: LGHDT, YNNKEL (reference sequence). V was trimmed by 0 bases and J by 5 bases, leaving 17 bases between them. DNA of the CDR3: TGTGCCAGCAGCCAAGATTGGAGGTCTAGCGCCGACAATGAGCAGTTCTTC. It yields the protein CASSQDWRSSADNEQFF.

This clonotype turned up a few times. The chain links TRBV6-2 or TRBV6-3 to TRBJ1-6, with 8 positions matching TRBD1. The CDR3 consists of 17 residues. Losses at the gene ends were 4 bases for V and 3 bases for J; bases not matched to a gene: 8. CDR1 and CDR2 (germline): MNHEY, SVGEGT. CDR3 coding DNA: TGTGCCAGCAGTTCCCGGACAGGGACTTTCTATAATTCACCCCTCCACTTT. As protein: CASSSRTGTFYNSPLHF.

The chain combines TRBV7-3 with TRBJ2-4; D is unresolved. The germline CDR1 and CDR2 sequences are SGHTA and FQGTGA. The CDR3 is made up of 13 amino acids. The V end lost 5 bases, the J end lost 0 bases, and 5 bases lay between the germline ends. CDR3 region: CASSQAAKNIQYF. DNA of the CDR3: TGTGCCAGCAGCCAGGCAGCCAAAAACATTCAGTACTTC. Looking up the rest from reference TRBV7-3 and TRBJ2-4 gives the full variable domain: GAGVSQTPSNKVTEKGKYVELRCDPISGHTALYWYRQSLGQGPEFLIYFQGTGAADDSGLPNDRFFAVRPEGSVSTLKIQRTERGDSAVYLCASSQAAKNIQYFGAGTRLSVL.

The chain recombines TRBV14 with TRBJ2-1, with 14 positions matching TRBD2. With V trimmed by 3 bases and J by 2 bases, 3 bases remained unmatched. There are 17 residues in the CDR3. Germline CDR1 is SGHDN and CDR2 is FVKESK. The CDR3 here is CASSQVGLAGAYNEQFF. The CDR3 DNA is TGTGCCAGCAGCCAGGTGGGACTAGCGGGAGCCTACAATGAGCAGTTCTTC.

This clonotype turned up a few times. Germline and junction disagree at one end, which may indicate a read error. The V gene is TRBV7-9, the J gene TRBJ2-4; the D is unclear. The CDR3 sequence is 13 residues long. CDR1 is SEHNR and CDR2 is FQNEAQ in the germline V gene (reference sequence). The CDR3 region has the DNA TGTGCCAGCAGCTTAAATGACCTAGGCATTCGGTACTTC. The encoded protein is CASSLNDLGIRYF.

The rearrangement uses TRBV28 and TRBJ2-3; 7 positions agree with TRBD1. Unmatched junction bases numbered 5, after V lost 5 bases and J lost 0 bases. The CDR3 is made up of 15 amino acids. Germline V gene sequence: CDR1 MDHEN, CDR2 SYDVKM. CDR3 loop: CASSRWDSSTDTQYF. CDR3 DNA: TGTGCCAGCAGTCGCTGGGACAGTAGCACAGATACGCAGTATTTT.

There are a few counts of this clonotype. V is TRBV12-3 or TRBV12-4 and J is TRBJ1-6; D is perhaps TRBD1 (6 bases). Trimming took off 4 bases at V and 7 bases at J, with 20 bases between the two ends. CDR3 length: 17 residues. The CDR3 DNA is TGTGCCAGCAGTTCCTCCTGGCAGGGGCGTTGGAATTCACCCCTCCACTTT. Protein sequence: CASSSSWQGRWNSPLHF.

This clonotype was seen repeatedly, ten times or more. The chain links TRBV6-2 or TRBV6-3 to TRBJ2-7, with D unclear. Trimming removed 7 bases at V and 1 base at J, with 11 bases between. The CDR3 totals 13 residues. Germline V CDR1 and CDR2: MNHEY, SVGEGT. The chain's CDR3 is CASNYFKSYEQYF. The CDR3, as DNA: TGTGCCAGCAACTACTTCAAATCCTACGAGCAGTACTTC.

This clonotype has just a few counts. The chain uses TRBV10-3 and TRBJ2-1; 8 nucleotides line up with TRBD2. Germline V lookup: CDR1 ENHRY, CDR2 SYGVKD. CDR3 length: 14 amino acids. The V segment lost 6 bases and the J segment 10 bases; nucleotides outside the gene matches: 11. The CDR3 protein is CAIRAGTSSKEQFF. In DNA form, the CDR3 reads TGTGCCATCAGGGCCGGGACTAGTAGTAAGGAGCAGTTCTTC.

This clonotype was picked up a small number of times. The rearrangement uses TRBV9 and TRBJ2-7, with no clear D. V lost 0 bases and J 0 bases, leaving 10 bases between the germline ends. The CDR3 is 15 amino acids. Per the germline V gene, CDR1 is SGDLS and CDR2 is YYNGEE. The CDR3 DNA follows: TGTGCCAGCAGCGTAGGTGGATCGGACTCCTACGAGCAGTACTTC. Translated, it gives CASSVGGSDSYEQYF.

Comment on this clonotype: A much larger clone lies a single base off, so this may be a read error. This sequence joins TRBV5-1 and TRBJ2-7; D is unresolved. The CDR3 consists of 15 residues. In germline, CDR1 is SGHRS, CDR2 YFSETQ. V lost 0 bases to trimming and J lost 8 bases, with 18 bases between them. The DNA for the CDR3 is TGCGCCAGCAGCTTGGGAGGTACCCCTCCCCTCAAGCAGTACTTC. This gives the protein CASSLGGTPPLKQYF.